These 31 T cell receptor beta chains were all obtained from the same sample, sequenced in a study of blood T cell repertoires in COVID-19 (TCRdb year 2020). The library was generated by the immunoSEQ multiplex PCR assay. This is the immuneACCESS table as TCRdb keeps it, with only in-frame sequences that have V and J called. A part of the clones is gone; compared with another copy, unresolved V genes explain less than half, and the rest is unexplained. In this sample the table shows a few hundred thousand clones, roughly nine tenths of which occur a single time. The biggest ten clones account for around 6.5% of the sample. Sequencing was performed on peripheral blood. The receptor source for this set is a man aged 55 to 69 with acute or convalescent COVID-19.

The chain links TRBV28 to TRBJ1-6; TRBD1 agrees at 7 bases. Per germline, CDR1 MDHEN and CDR2 SYDVKM. The CDR3 length is 15 residues. V gave up 1 base and J gave up 7 bases; unmatched junction bases: 4. In DNA form, the CDR3 reads TGTGCCAGCAGTTTATTTGCAGGGGGAAATTCACCCCTCCACTTT. It yields the protein CASSLFAGGNSPLHF.

J is TRBJ1-4 and V is TRBV27; TRBD1 matches at 9 bases. Losses at the gene ends were 2 bases for V and 3 bases for J; bases not matched to a gene: 1. The CDR3 is made up of 15 amino acids. Germline CDR1 and CDR2: MNHEY and SMNVEV (reference sequence). The CDR3 protein is CASSLTGGPNEKLFF. CDR3 nucleotides: TGTGCCAGCAGTTTAACAGGGGGCCCTAATGAAAAACTGTTTTTT.

This sequence joins TRBV28 and TRBJ1-2; 7 bases match TRBD1. V shed 3 bases, J shed 4 bases, and the junction held 8 bases outside the gene matches. The CDR3 loop spans 15 amino acids. CDR1 is MDHEN, CDR2 SYDVKM, per germline. In DNA form, the CDR3 reads TGTGCCAGCAGTTTTGACAGGGCTGAAATCTATGGCTACACCTTC. Amino acid sequence: CASSFDRAEIYGYTF.

This sequence joins TRBV27 and TRBJ1-4; D remains unclear. Per germline, CDR1 MNHEY and CDR2 SMNVEV (reference sequence). The CDR3 spans 16 residues. With 0 bases removed from V and 1 base from J, the gap between germline ends came to 9 bases. The DNA of the CDR3 is TGTGCCAGCAGTTTATCCCGACTTAAAACTAATGAAAAACTGTTTTTT. Translated: CASSLSRLKTNEKLFF.

The rearrangement uses TRBV29-1 and TRBJ1-2; 10 nucleotides align to TRBD1. The CDR3 length is 12 residues. Germline V lookup: CDR1 SQVTM, CDR2 ANQGSEA. Germline trimming cut 4 bases from V and 6 bases from J; bases unmatched to any gene: 2. The CDR3 reads CSVAGTGDGYTF. For the CDR3, the DNA is TGCAGCGTTGCCGGGACAGGGGATGGCTACACCTTC.

V is TRBV11-2 and J is TRBJ2-7; D is perhaps TRBD1 (6 bases). This CDR3 spans 16 amino acids. Germline values: CDR1 SGHAT, CDR2 FQNNGV. V was trimmed by 3 bases and J by 3 bases, leaving 18 bases between them. CDR3 loop: CASSLDDTGYGYEQYF. The CDR3 region has the DNA TGTGCCAGCAGCTTGGACGATACAGGGTACGGCTACGAGCAGTACTTC.

This clone has ten or more counts. The chain joins TRBV7-9 to TRBJ2-2; TRBD2 aligns across 7 bases. With V trimmed by 5 bases and J by 6 bases, 9 bases remained unmatched. Per germline, CDR1 SEHNR and CDR2 FQNEAQ (reference sequence). The CDR3 runs 15 residues. The CDR3 loop is CASSPVSGTSGELFF. CDR3 coding DNA: TGTGCCAGCAGCCCCGTGAGCGGGACCTCCGGGGAGCTGTTTTTT.

This clone was seen only a few times. The V and J genes are TRBV3-1 (or the pseudogene TRBV3-2) and TRBJ1-1; D not certain. Germline V gene data show CDR1 as LGHDT and CDR2 as YNNKEL (reference sequence). This CDR3 is 17 amino acids long. Trimming pared 0 bases from V and 2 bases from J, leaving 16 bases between. The CDR3 sequence: CASSQDLARPRNTEAFF. The CDR3 nucleotides are TGTGCCAGCAGCCAAGATCTCGCCAGGCCGAGAAACACTGAAGCTTTCTTT.

The rearrangement links TRBV27 to TRBJ2-7; tentative D call: TRBD1 (6 bases). The CDR3 spans 14 residues. V was clipped by 5 bases and J by 2 bases, with 13 bases between them. Germline loops: CDR1 MNHEY, CDR2 SMNVEV (reference sequence). The CDR3 DNA follows: TGTGCCAGCAGTAACCTGGACAGAACCTACGAGCAGTACTTC. The encoded protein is CASSNLDRTYEQYF.

This chain joins TRBV5-1 and TRBJ2-5; the match to TRBD2 covers 10 bases. V dropped 1 base and J dropped 5; count of bases not matched to a gene: 8. The CDR3 extends over 16 amino acids. Germline lookup yields CDR1 SGHRS and CDR2 YFSETQ. CDR3 bases: TGCGCCAGCAGCTTGACGGCTAGCGGGAGTGGGGAGACCCAGTACTTC. It is translated as CASSLTASGSGETQYF. Full variable domain (missing parts from reference TRBV5-1 and TRBJ2-5): KAGVTQTPRYLIKTRGQQVTLSCSPISGHRSVSWYQQTPGQGLQFLFEYFSETQRNKGNFPGRFSGRQFSNSRSEMNVSTLELGDSALYLCASSLTASGSGETQYFGPGTRLLVL.

The chain is built from TRBV5-1 and TRBJ2-5; D gene uncertain. Trimming pared 2 bases from V and 1 base from J, leaving 9 bases between. CDR1 SGHRS and CDR2 YFSETQ come from the germline V gene. The CDR3 consists of 14 residues. This CDR3 reads CASSLLLLQETQYF. The CDR3 DNA follows: TGCGCCAGCAGCTTACTTCTCCTCCAAGAGACCCAGTACTTC.

The CDR3 here is CASSVGGDRNTEAFF. CDR3 in DNA: TGTGCCAGCAGCGTAGGGGGCGACCGGAACACTGAAGCTTTCTTT. The J gene is TRBJ1-1, the V gene TRBV9, with a possible D match to TRBD1 (5 bases). CDR1 is SGDLS, CDR2 YYNGEE, per germline. The CDR3 has 15 amino acids. V lost 0 bases, J lost 1 base, and 10 bases lay in between.

This clone was seen more than once but under ten times. This rearrangement joins TRBV15 to TRBJ2-1; 8 bases align to TRBD2. Trimming took 0 bases from V and 6 from J; bases not matched to a gene: 19. Germline V CDR1 and CDR2: LNHNV, YYDKDF (reference sequence). The CDR3 is 20 amino acids. DNA for the CDR3: TGTGCCACCAGCAGAGATCCTCTCGAAATCGGGGGGGGTCAAACCAATGAGCAGTTCTTC. Translating gives CATSRDPLEIGGGQTNEQFF.

The chain links TRBV19 to TRBJ2-1, with a tentative D call TRBD2 (6 bases). This CDR3 contains 16 residues. V shed 7 bases and J shed 0 bases, with 16 bases lying between them. The germline V gene encodes CDR1 LNHDA and CDR2 SQIVND (reference sequence). In nucleotides, the CDR3 is TGTGCCAGTACCCAGAGAGCGGGTTACTCCTACAATGAGCAGTTCTTC. Amino acid sequence: CASTQRAGYSYNEQFF.

The gene calls are TRBV28 and TRBJ1-3; D gene uncertain. V shed 5 bases and J shed 0 bases, with 14 bases lying between them. Germline lookup yields CDR1 MDHEN and CDR2 SYDVKM. There are 16 residues in the CDR3. This CDR3 reads CASSPWTPSSGNTIYF. CDR3 DNA: TGTGCCAGCAGTCCTTGGACTCCGAGCTCTGGAAACACCATATATTTT.

CDR3: CASSGHLSNYGYTF. The CDR3 nucleotides read TGTGCCAGCAGCGGACACCTCTCTAACTATGGCTACACCTTC. This rearrangement joins TRBV6-5 to TRBJ1-2, with D possibly TRBD1 on 5 matching bases. This CDR3 comprises 14 residues. CDR1 is MNHEY and CDR2 is SVGAGI in the germline V gene. With 6 bases removed from V and 0 bases from J, the gap between germline ends came to 11 bases.

V usage is TRBV6-6 and J usage is TRBJ2-5, with TRBD2 matching 7 bases. CDR3 size: 16 residues. Germline CDR1 reads MNHNY; CDR2 reads SVGAGI (reference sequence). Trimming cost V 3 bases and J 2 bases; bases outside gene matches: 9. In DNA form, the CDR3 reads TGTGCCAGCAGTTATCGCGGGCAGGGAGGGCAAGAGACCCAGTACTTC. It translates to CASSYRGQGGQETQYF.

V gene TRBV3-1 (or the pseudogene TRBV3-2) combines with J gene TRBJ2-2; the D gene is possibly TRBD2 (6 bases). The CDR3 is 17 amino acids. Germline V gene data show CDR1 as LGHDT and CDR2 as YNNKEL (reference sequence). Trimming took off 0 bases at V and 0 bases at J, with 11 bases between the two ends. CDR3 protein: CASSQESSGANTGELFF. CDR3 sequence (DNA): TGTGCCAGCAGCCAAGAATCGTCGGGAGCGAACACCGGGGAGCTGTTTTTT.

This rearrangement joins TRBV6-4 to TRBJ2-5, with 7 bases matching TRBD1. The CDR3 totals 15 residues. The J segment lost 4 bases and the V segment lost 4 bases, leaving 9 bases of the junction unmatched. CDR1 is MRHNA and CDR2 is SNTAGT in the germline V gene. This chain's CDR3 is CASSVQMGQRETQYF. The CDR3 DNA is TGTGCCAGCAGTGTTCAAATGGGACAGAGAGAGACCCAGTACTTC.

The genes are TRBV18 and TRBJ2-5; D uncertain. Trimming left V 2 bases short and J 7 bases short, with 11 bases between. Germline V gene sequence: CDR1 KGHSH, CDR2 LQKENI. The CDR3 loop spans 13 amino acids. The CDR3 protein is CASSPTERGTQYF. The CDR3 DNA is TGTGCCAGCTCACCAACGGAGAGAGGGACCCAGTACTTC. Full variable domain (outside the CDR3, taken from reference TRBV18 and TRBJ2-5): NAGVMQNPRHLVRRRGQEARLRCSPMKGHSHVYWYRQLPEEGLKFMVYLQKENIIDESGMPKERFSAEFPKEGPSILRIQQVVRGDSAAYFCASSPTERGTQYFGPGTRLLVL.

The rearrangement uses TRBV30 and TRBJ1-1; possibly TRBD1 for D (5 bases). Looked up from germline, CDR1 is GTSNPN and CDR2 is SVGIG (reference sequence). This CDR3 is 15 amino acids long. The germline V and J ends were trimmed by 0 bases and 4 bases, with 15 bases remaining between them. CDR3 region: CAWSVRGLTSTEAFF. The CDR3 bases are TGTGCCTGGAGTGTAAGGGGTTTGACGAGCACTGAAGCTTTCTTT.

This chain joins TRBV14 and TRBJ2-5, with D tentatively TRBD1 (6 bases). The germline V gene has CDR1 SGHDN and CDR2 FVKESK. V was clipped by 4 bases and J by 4 bases, with 16 bases between them. The CDR3 is 15 amino acids. CDR3 DNA: TGTGCCAGCAGCCCAATTCAGTCAGGGGCAGAGACCCAGTACTTC. Encoded protein: CASSPIQSGAETQYF.

This clone was recorded once. The rearrangement uses TRBV11-2 and TRBJ1-4, with 9 bases aligning to TRBD1. The trim removed 3 bases at V and 5 bases at J, leaving 7 bases unmatched. Germline V gene data show CDR1 as SGHAT and CDR2 as FQNNGV. The CDR3 has 16 residues. The CDR3 DNA sequence: TGTGCCAGCAGCTTCGGTTTTGGACAGGGGAATGAAAAACTGTTTTTT. Translation: CASSFGFGQGNEKLFF.

The chain uses TRBV6-5 and TRBJ2-3; 8 nucleotides align to TRBD1. This CDR3 spans 16 amino acids. Germline V gene data show CDR1 as MNHEY and CDR2 as SVGAGI. J was trimmed by 0 bases and V by 2 bases; bases with no gene match: 4. The CDR3 DNA follows: TGTGCCAGCAGTTACGGGACAGGATCTAGCACAGATACGCAGTATTTT. It yields the protein CASSYGTGSSTDTQYF.

With respect to this clone: The same CDR3 arises from other DNA sequences in this sample as well. The chain joins TRBV29-1 to TRBJ1-1; D uncertain. Germline CDR1 SQVTM, CDR2 ANQGSEA. The CDR3 covers 13 residues. V was clipped by 1 base and J by 0 bases, with 6 bases between them. The CDR3 DNA reads as TGCAGCGTTGAAGGTCAGATGAACACTGAAGCTTTCTTT. Translated: CSVEGQMNTEAFF.

The chain uses TRBV6-2 or TRBV6-3 and TRBJ2-1; 11 bases fit TRBD2. The CDR3 is made up of 15 amino acids. V gave up 6 bases and J gave up 5 bases; unmatched junction bases: 6. CDR1 and CDR2 from the germline V gene are MNHEY and SVGEGT. CDR3 DNA sequence: TGTGCCAGCAGCCTGGGACTAGCGGATAACAATGAGCAGTTCTTC. It is translated as CASSLGLADNNEQFF.

The gene calls are TRBV19 and TRBJ1-5, with TRBD1 matching over 8 bases. Trimming took 7 bases from V and 5 from J; bases not matched to a gene: 10. The length of the CDR3 is 15 residues. The V gene's germline CDR1 is LNHDA and CDR2 SQIVND (reference sequence). CDR3 in amino acids: CASTERQGFDQPQHF. As DNA, the CDR3 is TGTGCCAGTACCGAACGACAGGGGTTTGATCAGCCCCAGCATTTT.

This chain uses TRBV7-2 with TRBJ2-1; TRBD1 matches 9 bases. Germline CDR1 reads SGHTA; CDR2 reads FQGNSA. J was trimmed by 6 bases and V by 5 bases; bases with no gene match: 2. The CDR3 is 13 residues long. CDR3 nucleotides: TGTGCCAGCAGCCCGACAGGGGGCAATGAGCAGTTCTTC. Translation gives CASSPTGGNEQFF.

In nucleotides, the CDR3 is TGTGCCACCAGTGGTAACAGGGGGCCTACGTACGAGCAGTACTTC. It yields the protein CATSGNRGPTYEQYF. This sequence joins TRBV24-1 and TRBJ2-7; 9 nucleotides align to TRBD1. Per germline, CDR1 KGHDR and CDR2 SFDVKD. V lost 5 bases, J lost 4 bases, and 8 bases stayed unmatched. This CDR3 is 15 amino acids long.

The chain's CDR3 is CASSVGTGDAFF. The CDR3, as DNA: TGTGCCAGCAGCGTAGGGACGGGGGATGCTTTCTTT. This sequence joins TRBV9 and TRBJ1-1; possible D gene TRBD1, 5 bases. V shed 0 bases and J shed 11 bases, with 11 bases lying between them. The CDR3 spans 12 residues. Germline CDR1 reads SGDLS; CDR2 reads YYNGEE.

The gene calls are TRBV6-1 and TRBJ1-2; 7 positions agree with TRBD1. After removal of 1 base from V and 2 bases from J, the junction contained 1 base not matched to a gene. The CDR3 has 14 residues. CDR1 and CDR2 from the germline V gene are MNHNS and SASEGT. For the CDR3, the DNA is TGTGCCAGCAGTGAAGTGGACAGGAACTATGGCTACACCTTC. The encoded protein is CASSEVDRNYGYTF.